One sample yielded the 24 T cell receptor beta chains listed below, sequenced in a study of blood T cell repertoires in COVID-19 (TCRdb year 2020). Library generation was performed with the immunoSEQ multiplex PCR assay. The table was pulled from immuneACCESS by TCRdb, which kept in-frame rearrangements only. Such tables lose some clones; where checked, under half of the loss comes from unresolved V genes, and the rest has no known cause. Within this sample are 60,000 to 70,000 clones, with 90% to 95% of them counted one time only. In total, the top ten clones hold around 7% of the sample. Material for sequencing was peripheral blood. These receptors were obtained from a human donor in a cohort sampled during active COVID-19.

J is TRBJ2-3 and V is TRBV5-1, with 13 bases matching TRBD2. Germline lookup yields CDR1 SGHRS and CDR2 YFSETQ. The CDR3 consists of 17 residues. The trim removed 0 bases at V and 4 bases at J, leaving 5 bases unmatched. The CDR3 here is CASSLVYGTSGADTQYF. Here the CDR3 DNA reads TGCGCCAGCAGCTTGGTGTATGGGACTAGCGGGGCAGATACGCAGTATTTT.

The CDR3 sequence is CASSPLGQGRMNTEAFF. The CDR3 DNA is TGTGCCAGCAGTCCACTCGGACAGGGGCGTATGAACACTGAAGCTTTCTTT. The rearrangement joins TRBV28 to TRBJ1-1; 9 nucleotides match TRBD1. The CDR3 sequence is 17 residues long. CDR1 is MDHEN, CDR2 SYDVKM, per germline. Trimming at V came to 5 bases and at J to 0 bases, leaving 10 bases not matched to a gene.

The chain employs TRBV7-2 and TRBJ1-5; maybe TRBD1 (5 bases). CDR1 SGHTA and CDR2 FQGNSA come from the germline V gene. V lost 2 bases, J lost 3 bases, and 8 bases lay in between. The CDR3 extends over 14 amino acids. The CDR3 nucleotides read TGTGCCAGCAGCTTACGGGGGAACAATCAGCCCCAGCATTTT. This encodes CASSLRGNNQPQHF. Drawing the rest from reference TRBV7-2 and TRBJ1-5, the complete variable domain is GAGVSQSPSNKVTEKGKDVELRCDPISGHTALYWYRQSLGQGLEFLIYFQGNSAPDKSGLPSDRFSAERTGGSVSTLTIQRTQQEDSAVYLCASSLRGNNQPQHFGDGTRLSIL.

The chain is built from TRBV10-2 and TRBJ2-1, with 10 bases aligning to TRBD2. Unmatched junction bases numbered 4, after V lost 6 bases and J lost 5 bases. This CDR3 spans 14 amino acids. Germline CDR1 and CDR2: WSHSY and SAAADI. As DNA, the CDR3 is TGCGCCAGCAGGACTAGCGGGCGGAACAATGAGCAGTTCTTC. Translating it yields CASRTSGRNNEQFF.

The rearrangement uses TRBV10-2 and TRBJ2-2, with a tentative D call TRBD1 (6 bases). The V gene lost 6 bases and the J gene lost 6 bases, with 8 bases spanning the gap. Germline-derived CDR1 and CDR2 are WSHSY and SAAADI. The CDR3 extends over 12 amino acids. In DNA, the CDR3 is TGCGCCAGCAGACCAGGGGCCGGGGAGCTGTTTTTT. Translation gives CASRPGAGELFF.

The rearrangement uses TRBV4-3 and TRBJ1-1; maybe TRBD1 (6 bases). V was clipped by 4 bases and J by 3 bases, with 12 bases between them. The length of the CDR3 is 14 residues. The V gene's germline CDR1 is LGHNA and CDR2 YSLEER. As DNA, the CDR3 is TGCGCCAGCAGCCGTTCGGCAGGGGACACTGAAGCTTTCTTT. This encodes CASSRSAGDTEAFF.

The rearrangement links TRBV2 to TRBJ2-6, with D perhaps matching TRBD1 (6 bases). V was cut by 7 bases and J by 11 bases, with 15 bases left in between. Germline-derived CDR1 and CDR2 are SNHLY and FYNNEI. The CDR3 is made up of 13 amino acids. In DNA, the CDR3 is TGTGCCAGCATGGGGGCCAGCCGGGACGTCCTGACTTTC. Translation: CASMGASRDVLTF.

This clone was picked up a small number of times. The chain employs TRBV5-6 and TRBJ2-1, with 8 bases identical to TRBD1. CDR1 and CDR2 from the germline V gene are SGHDT and YYEEEE. The CDR3 is 13 amino acids. V shed 0 bases, J shed 9 bases, and the junction held 2 bases outside the gene matches. The CDR3, as DNA: TGTGCCAGCAGCTTGGTAACAGGGGGTGAGCAGTTCTTC. This gives the protein CASSLVTGGEQFF.

V usage is TRBV5-8 and J usage is TRBJ2-3; D is uncertain. V was pared by 4 bases and J by 1 base, with 10 bases between. Germline V gives CDR1 SGHTS, CDR2 YDEGEE. CDR3 length equals 14 residues. The CDR3 spells CASSPLRGTDTQYF. In DNA, the CDR3 is TGTGCCAGCAGCCCCCTACGCGGCACAGATACGCAGTATTTT.

This chain links TRBV11-1 with TRBJ2-5, with D possibly being TRBD1 (5 bases). Trimming removed 5 bases at V and 4 bases at J, with 20 bases between. CDR1 and CDR2 from the germline V gene are SGHAT and FQDESV (reference sequence). The CDR3 is 16 residues long. The CDR3 DNA follows: TGTGCCAGCAGCACGAACCGACGACAGACACCAGAGACCCAGTACTTC. It specifies CASSTNRRQTPETQYF. Using reference TRBV11-1 and TRBJ2-5 for the parts outside the CDR3, the full variable domain is EAEVAQSPRYKITEKSQAVAFWCDPISGHATLYWYRQILGQGPELLVQFQDESVVDDSQLPKDRFSAERLKGVDSTLKIQPAELGDSAMYLCASSTNRRQTPETQYFGPGTRLLVL.

This chain connects TRBV18 to TRBJ1-5; D possibly corresponds to TRBD1 (5 bases). The CDR3 loop spans 13 amino acids. CDR1 KGHSH and CDR2 LQKENI come from the germline V gene. Trimming cost V 3 bases and J 5 bases, with 8 bases left between them. The CDR3 DNA sequence: TGTGCCAGCTCACCCGCCAGGGATCAGCCCCAGCATTTT. Translation gives CASSPARDQPQHF. The whole variable domain, remainder taken from reference TRBV18 and TRBJ1-5, is NAGVMQNPRHLVRRRGQEARLRCSPMKGHSHVYWYRQLPEEGLKFMVYLQKENIIDESGMPKERFSAEFPKEGPSILRIQQVVRGDSAAYFCASSPARDQPQHFGDGTRLSIL.

CDR3 DNA: TGCGCCAGCAGCATTAGCGGGGACGAGCAGTACTTC. Translation gives CASSISGDEQYF. The chain recombines TRBV5-1 with TRBJ2-7; 8 nucleotides line up with TRBD2. CDR1 is SGHRS, CDR2 YFSETQ, per germline. Trimming cost V 4 bases and J 5 bases; bases outside gene matches: 2. This CDR3 has 12 residues. The whole variable domain, filled in from reference TRBV5-1 and TRBJ2-7, reads KAGVTQTPRYLIKTRGQQVTLSCSPISGHRSVSWYQQTPGQGLQFLFEYFSETQRNKGNFPGRFSGRQFSNSRSEMNVSTLELGDSALYLCASSISGDEQYFGPGTRLTVT.

The gene calls are TRBV27 and TRBJ1-1, with TRBD1 identical over 9 bases. Germline V gene lookup returns CDR1 MNHEY and CDR2 SMNVEV (reference sequence). CDR3 length equals 14 residues. The junction had 4 bases not matched to a gene; V was cut back by 6 bases and J by 2 bases. The chain's CDR3 is CASRQGAHNTEAFF. DNA of the CDR3: TGTGCCAGCAGACAGGGGGCGCATAACACTGAAGCTTTCTTT.

The CDR3: CASSLGGLAGSGELFF. CDR3 nucleotide sequence: TGTGCCAGCAGCTTAGGGGGACTAGCGGGGTCCGGGGAGCTGTTTTTT. The rearrangement joins TRBV7-8 to TRBJ2-2; 13 bases line up with TRBD2. Germline V gene data show CDR1 as SGHVS and CDR2 as FQNEAQ. The J segment lost 6 bases and the V segment lost 1 base, leaving 2 bases of the junction unmatched. There are 16 residues in the CDR3.

V is TRBV6-2 or TRBV6-3 and J is TRBJ2-6, with TRBD1 identical over 8 bases. The CDR3 is made up of 15 amino acids. V shed 4 bases, J shed 2 bases, and the junction held 1 base outside the gene matches. Germline values: CDR1 MNHEY, CDR2 SVGEGT. CDR3 protein: CASSSGGAGANVLTF. DNA of the CDR3: TGTGCCAGCAGTTCAGGGGGCGCTGGGGCCAACGTCCTGACTTTC.

Comment on this clone: Other DNA sequences within the sample encode an identical CDR3. J is TRBJ2-7 and V is TRBV28; 9 bases are shared with TRBD1. Germline V gene sequence: CDR1 MDHEN, CDR2 SYDVKM. The CDR3 extends over 14 amino acids. The V segment lost 8 bases and the J segment 1 base; nucleotides outside the gene matches: 6. The CDR3 is CASRRDRASYEQYF. CDR3 nucleotides: TGTGCCAGCCGGCGGGACAGGGCTTCCTACGAGCAGTACTTC.

The chain has TRBV6-6 and TRBJ2-5; TRBD2 matches 10 bases. There are 16 residues in the CDR3. With 6 bases clipped from V and 2 bases from J, the junction kept 9 bases outside the gene matches. Germline assignment: CDR1 MNHNY and CDR2 SVGAGI (reference sequence). Here the CDR3 reads CASRPTSGVPQETQYF. CDR3 in DNA: TGTGCCAGCAGACCTACTAGCGGGGTCCCACAAGAGACCCAGTACTTC.

The V and J genes are TRBV7-3 and TRBJ2-1; perhaps TRBD2 as D (6 bases). Germline CDR1 reads SGHTA; CDR2 reads FQGTGA. The CDR3 runs 14 residues. Trimming left V 5 bases short and J 2 bases short, with 10 bases between. CDR3 sequence: CASSTGLPYNEQFF. CDR3 nucleotides: TGTGCCAGCAGCACGGGACTCCCCTACAATGAGCAGTTCTTC.

This clone was seen just once. The chain combines TRBV6-1 with TRBJ1-6; D call uncertain. This CDR3 has 17 amino acids. Trimming took off 4 bases at V and 0 bases at J, with 13 bases between the two ends. From germline, CDR1 is MNHNS and CDR2 SASEGT. DNA for the CDR3: TGTGCCAGCAGTGCGACACTCTCTCCCTCCTATAATTCACCCCTCCACTTT. Its protein is CASSATLSPSYNSPLHF.

The chain couples TRBV19 to TRBJ1-5; D gene unclear. Looked up from germline, CDR1 is LNHDA and CDR2 is SQIVND (reference sequence). This CDR3 is built from 15 residues. V shed 1 base and J shed 5 bases, with 12 bases lying between them. The CDR3 reads CASSIVRGGDQPQHF. CDR3 nucleotides: TGTGCCAGTAGTATAGTTCGGGGTGGCGATCAGCCCCAGCATTTT.

This rearrangement joins TRBV19 to TRBJ1-2; 7 positions match TRBD1. The CDR3 is 14 residues long. Germline assignment: CDR1 LNHDA and CDR2 SQIVND (reference sequence). J was trimmed by 2 bases and V by 5 bases; bases with no gene match: 5. CDR3 region: CASSVQGTNYGYTF. CDR3 in DNA: TGTGCCAGTAGTGTACAGGGGACGAACTATGGCTACACCTTC.

The CDR3 DNA is TGTGCCAGCTCACACACAGGGGTAAATGAAAAACTGTTTTTT. Its translation is CASSHTGVNEKLFF. The V call is TRBV18, the J call TRBJ1-4, with TRBD1 matching 7 bases. Germline V gene lookup returns CDR1 KGHSH and CDR2 LQKENI. This CDR3 comprises 14 residues. V lost 4 bases, J lost 5 bases, and 4 bases stayed unmatched.

This clone was seen only a few times. This chain joins TRBV5-1 and TRBJ1-2, with D tentatively TRBD1 (6 bases). V lost 0 bases and J 2 bases, leaving 17 bases between the germline ends. Germline values: CDR1 SGHRS, CDR2 YFSETQ. The CDR3 totals 17 residues. In nucleotides, the CDR3 is TGCGCCAGCAGCTTGGGACCCGGGACAACTCCCAACTATGGCTACACCTTC. Translated, it gives CASSLGPGTTPNYGYTF.

The gene calls are TRBV29-1 and TRBJ2-1, with 7 bases matching TRBD2. V lost 7 bases and J lost 4; bases outside the gene matches: 13. Germline V gives CDR1 SQVTM, CDR2 ANQGSEA. The CDR3 is made up of 15 amino acids. Here the CDR3 DNA reads TGCAGCGAGAAAGTGGCTAGCGGAATTTACAATGAGCAGTTCTTC. Translation gives CSEKVASGIYNEQFF.